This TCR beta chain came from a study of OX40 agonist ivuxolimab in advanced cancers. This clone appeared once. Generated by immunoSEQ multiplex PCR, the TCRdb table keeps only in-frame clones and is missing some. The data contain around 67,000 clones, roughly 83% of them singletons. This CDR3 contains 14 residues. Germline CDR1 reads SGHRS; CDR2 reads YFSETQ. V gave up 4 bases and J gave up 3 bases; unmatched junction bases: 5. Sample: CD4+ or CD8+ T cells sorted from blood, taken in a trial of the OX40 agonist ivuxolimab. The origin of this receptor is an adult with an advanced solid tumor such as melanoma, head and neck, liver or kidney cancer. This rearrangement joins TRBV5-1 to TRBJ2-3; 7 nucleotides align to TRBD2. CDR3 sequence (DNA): TGCGCCAGCAGCCCCGGACTAGAGACAGATACGCAGTATTTT. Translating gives CASSPGLETDTQYF.